This T cell receptor (beta chain) was identified in a study of T cell responses to AZD1222 COVID-19 vaccine. Study results and caveats: After the peak T cell response, and only then, were repertoires sampled. Donor demographics were predominantly white British with a female majority; clonal diversity may be underestimated. Reports say nearly half of spike-specific TCRs go after unmutated variant regions.

Germline loops: CDR1 SGHRS, CDR2 YFSETQ. The length of the CDR3 is 15 residues. Trimming pared 0 bases from V and 0 bases from J, leaving 6 bases between. For this clone: What it binds is not known.

Some clones are missing from TCRdb's copy, which holds only in-frame ones; the method was immunoSEQ multiplex PCR. The data show under 20,000 clones, about four fifths seen once. The chain carries TRBV5-1 and TRBJ2-2; no clear D gene. The clonotype comes from an adult who received the AZD1222 COVID-19 vaccine. This material consisted of peripheral blood, taken 28 days after the second AZD1222 dose. CDR3 protein: CASSLVLTNTGELFF. In DNA, the CDR3 is TGCGCCAGCAGCTTGGTTCTGACGAACACCGGGGAGCTGTTTTTT.